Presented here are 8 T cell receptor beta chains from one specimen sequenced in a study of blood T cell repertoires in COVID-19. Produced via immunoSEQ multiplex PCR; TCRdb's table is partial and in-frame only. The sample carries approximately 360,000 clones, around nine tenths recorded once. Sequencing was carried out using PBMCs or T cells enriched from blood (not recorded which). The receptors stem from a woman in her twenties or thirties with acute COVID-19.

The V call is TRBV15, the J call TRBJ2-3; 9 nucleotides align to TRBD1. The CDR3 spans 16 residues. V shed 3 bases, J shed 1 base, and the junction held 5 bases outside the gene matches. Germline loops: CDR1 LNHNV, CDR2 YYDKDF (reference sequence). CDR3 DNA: TGTGCCACCAGCAGGGGACAGGGCCAGGGCACAGATACGCAGTATTTT. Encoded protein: CATSRGQGQGTDTQYF.

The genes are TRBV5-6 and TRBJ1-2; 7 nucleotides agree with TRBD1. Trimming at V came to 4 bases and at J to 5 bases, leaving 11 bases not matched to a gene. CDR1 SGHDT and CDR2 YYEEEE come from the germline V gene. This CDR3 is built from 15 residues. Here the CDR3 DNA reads TGTGCCAGCAGCCTAGCACTTGACAGGGCATATGGCTACACCTTC. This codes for CASSLALDRAYGYTF.

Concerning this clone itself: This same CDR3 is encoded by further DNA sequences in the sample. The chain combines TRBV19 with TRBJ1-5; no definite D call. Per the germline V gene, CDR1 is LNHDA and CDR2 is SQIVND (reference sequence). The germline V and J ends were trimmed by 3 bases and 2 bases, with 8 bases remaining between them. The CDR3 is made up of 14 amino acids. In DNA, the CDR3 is TGTGCCAGTAGTATTCTCGGTGGCAATCAGCCCCAGCATTTT. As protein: CASSILGGNQPQHF.

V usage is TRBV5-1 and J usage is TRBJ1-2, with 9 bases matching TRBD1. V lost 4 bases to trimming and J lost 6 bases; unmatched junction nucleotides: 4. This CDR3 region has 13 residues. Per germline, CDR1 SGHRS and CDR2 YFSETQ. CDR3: CASSQGQGHGYTF. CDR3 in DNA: TGCGCCAGCAGCCAGGGACAGGGACATGGCTACACCTTC. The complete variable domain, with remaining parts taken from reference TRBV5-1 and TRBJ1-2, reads KAGVTQTPRYLIKTRGQQVTLSCSPISGHRSVSWYQQTPGQGLQFLFEYFSETQRNKGNFPGRFSGRQFSNSRSEMNVSTLELGDSALYLCASSQGQGHGYTFGSGTRLTVV.

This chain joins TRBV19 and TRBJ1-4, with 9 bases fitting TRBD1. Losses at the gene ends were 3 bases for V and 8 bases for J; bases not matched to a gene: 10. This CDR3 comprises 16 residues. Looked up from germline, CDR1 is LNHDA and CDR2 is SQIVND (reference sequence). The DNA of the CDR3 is TGTGCCAGTAGTATGGGCCCGGGACAGGGCCACGAAAAACTGTTTTTT. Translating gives CASSMGPGQGHEKLFF.

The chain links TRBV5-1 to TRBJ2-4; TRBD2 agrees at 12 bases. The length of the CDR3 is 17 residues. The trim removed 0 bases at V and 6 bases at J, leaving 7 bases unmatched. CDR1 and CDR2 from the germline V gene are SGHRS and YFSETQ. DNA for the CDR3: TGCGCCAGCAGCTTGGTGCTAGCGGGGGGGTCCGGAAACATTCAGTACTTC. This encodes CASSLVLAGGSGNIQYF.

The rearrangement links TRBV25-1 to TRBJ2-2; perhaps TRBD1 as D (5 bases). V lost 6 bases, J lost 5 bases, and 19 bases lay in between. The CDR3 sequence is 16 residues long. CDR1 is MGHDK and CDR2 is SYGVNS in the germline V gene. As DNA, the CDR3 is TGTGCCAGCAGCCCGATGTGGGGCACGTTAACCGGGGAGCTGTTTTTT. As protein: CASSPMWGTLTGELFF.

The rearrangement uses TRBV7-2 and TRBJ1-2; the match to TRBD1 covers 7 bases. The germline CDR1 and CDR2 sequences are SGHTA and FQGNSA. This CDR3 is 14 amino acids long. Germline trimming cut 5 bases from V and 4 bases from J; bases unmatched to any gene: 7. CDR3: CASSPRDSVYGYTF. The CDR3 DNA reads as TGTGCCAGCAGCCCTCGGGACAGCGTCTATGGCTACACCTTC.